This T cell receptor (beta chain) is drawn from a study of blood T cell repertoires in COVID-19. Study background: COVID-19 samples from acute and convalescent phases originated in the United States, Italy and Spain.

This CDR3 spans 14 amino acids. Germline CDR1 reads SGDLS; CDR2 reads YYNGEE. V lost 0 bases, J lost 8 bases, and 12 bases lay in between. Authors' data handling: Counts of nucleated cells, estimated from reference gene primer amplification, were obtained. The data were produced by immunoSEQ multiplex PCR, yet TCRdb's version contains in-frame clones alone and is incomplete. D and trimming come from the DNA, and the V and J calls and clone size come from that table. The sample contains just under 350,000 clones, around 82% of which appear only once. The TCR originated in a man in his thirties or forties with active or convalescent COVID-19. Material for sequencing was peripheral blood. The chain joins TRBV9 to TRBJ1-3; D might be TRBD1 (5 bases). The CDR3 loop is CASSVGGVRDTIYF. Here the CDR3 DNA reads TGTGCCAGCAGCGTAGGGGGGGTCCGAGACACCATATATTTT.